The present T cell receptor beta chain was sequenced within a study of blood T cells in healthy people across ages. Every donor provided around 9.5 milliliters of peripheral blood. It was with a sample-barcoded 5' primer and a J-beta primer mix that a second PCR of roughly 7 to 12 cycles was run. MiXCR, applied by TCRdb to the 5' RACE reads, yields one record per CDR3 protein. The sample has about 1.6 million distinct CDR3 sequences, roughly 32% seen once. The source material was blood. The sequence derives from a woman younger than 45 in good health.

The CDR3 sequence is CASSEFLGDLAGYTF. The CDR3 nucleotides are TGTGCCAGCAGTGAATTCTTAGGGGACCTCGCTGGCTACACCTTC. V usage is TRBV2 and J usage is TRBJ1-2, with D maybe TRBD1 (5 bases). CDR1 and CDR2 (germline): SNHLY, FYNNEI. Trimming took 2 bases from V and 7 from J, leaving 17 bases between them. This CDR3 spans 15 amino acids. The whole variable domain, remainder taken from reference TRBV2 and TRBJ1-2, is EPEVTQTPSHQVTQMGQEVILRCVPISNHLYFYWYRQILGQKVEFLVSFYNNEISEKSEIFDDQFSVERPDGSNFTLKIRSTKLEDSAMYFCASSEFLGDLAGYTFGSGTRLTVV.